Listed below are T cell receptor beta chains from one sample, sequenced in a study of cytomegalovirus exposure and HLA in healthy donors. TCRdb keeps only in-frame clones here, not all; method: immunoSEQ multiplex PCR. The repertoire has some 150,000 clones, around three quarters of them found once; the top ten carry 2% to 2.5%. Specimen: PBMCs. These receptors were taken from a woman aged 30 to 39 in good health and CMV-seropositive. CDR3s include the opening cysteine and the closing phenylalanine or tryptophan. The D gene is left open where the match is weak. The size field is filled for only some rows; it gives once, few, many or a size class.

CDR3 length	clone size	V gene	J gene	D gene	CDR3 DNA	CDR3 protein
14	few	TRBV5-5	TRBJ1-4	TRBD1	TGTGCCAGCAGTTTTCGGGCAGGGGGCGAAAAACTGTTTTTT	CASSFRAGGEKLFF
16	few	TRBV18	TRBJ2-3	TRBD1	TGTGCCAGCTCACCACTGGGGCAGGGGGCAACAGATACGCAGTATTTT	CASSPLGQGATDTQYF
13	NA	TRBV6-6	TRBJ2-7	NA	TGTGCCAGCCACCAATCAGGGCCCTACGAGCAGTACTTC	CASHQSGPYEQYF
14	once	TRBV13	TRBJ1-2	NA	TGTGCCAGCAGCTGGACAGATCCCTCGCGGGGCTACACCTTC	CASSWTDPSRGYTF
14	NA	TRBV6-5	TRBJ2-3	NA	TGTGCCAGCCGACATCGAATGAACACAGATACGCAGTATTTT	CASRHRMNTDTQYF
15	NA	TRBV5-1	TRBJ2-2	TRBD2	TGCGCCAGCAGCTTGGCCGGGACTAGCACCGGGGAGCTGTTTTTT	CASSLAGTSTGELFF
15	NA	TRBV27	TRBJ1-1	TRBD1	TGTGCCAGCAGTTTGACAGGGGGCTGGAACACTGAAGCTTTCTTT	CASSLTGGWNTEAFF
13	NA	TRBV29-1	TRBJ1-2	NA	TGCAGCTCCCGGGACTCCGGTGAATATGGCTACACCTTC	CSSRDSGEYGYTF
13	NA	TRBV5-1	TRBJ2-7	NA	TGCGCCAGCAGCGAGGGACTTTCCTACGAGCAGTACTTC	CASSEGLSYEQYF
17	NA	TRBV4-3	TRBJ2-4	TRBD2	TGCGCCAGCAGCCAAGATGGGGCGGGAGCGACCAAAAACATTCAGTACTTC	CASSQDGAGATKNIQYF
16	NA	TRBV6-1	TRBJ2-1	NA	TGTGCCAGCAGTGAAGCCCCCTTCTCAGGGATGTATGAGCAGTTCTTC	CASSEAPFSGMYEQFF
13	NA	TRBV15	TRBJ2-3	NA	TGTGCCACCAGCCGCAGGGATAAAGATACGCAGTATTTT	CATSRRDKDTQYF
15	NA	TRBV5-5	TRBJ1-1	NA	TGTGCCAGCAGAGTTTTAGCTTCAAGGGGCACTGAAGCTTTCTTT	CASRVLASRGTEAFF
17	NA	TRBV5-1	TRBJ2-3	TRBD2	TGCGCCAGCAGCGCAGGCCTAGCGGGGGGTTTCACAGATACGCAGTATTTT	CASSAGLAGGFTDTQYF
15	NA	TRBV7-2	TRBJ1-5	NA	TGTGCCAGCAGCTTATTCAGGGATGGTAATCAGCCCCAGCATTTT	CASSLFRDGNQPQHF
14	NA	TRBV5-1	TRBJ2-7	TRBD1	TGCGCCAGCGCAACGACAGGGGGAGCCTACGAGCAGTACTTC	CASATTGGAYEQYF
13	few	TRBV15	TRBJ1-1	NA	TGTGCCACCAGCAGAGCGGTGAACACTGAAGCTTTCTTT	CATSRAVNTEAFF
16	NA	TRBV30	TRBJ1-4	NA	TGTGCCTGGAGACGTCCGGAGGGAGGAAGGAGGGAAAAACTGTTTTTT	CAWRRPEGGRREKLFF
19	once	TRBV12-5	TRBJ1-1	TRBD1	TGTGCTAGTGGTTTGGTATTAGGGGGCGCGGTGGGTTTGAGCACTGAAGCTTTCTTT	CASGLVLGGAVGLSTEAFF
15	NA	TRBV18	TRBJ2-1	TRBD1	TGTGCCAGCTCACTCGGACAGGGGCCCTACAATGAGCAGTTCTTC	CASSLGQGPYNEQFF
18	few	TRBV19	TRBJ2-2	TRBD1	TGTGCCAGTAGTAGGGGACAGGGGGCCCTAGCGAACACCGGGGAGCTGTTTTTT	CASSRGQGALANTGELFF
14	NA	TRBV5-1	TRBJ1-1	NA	TGCGCCAGCAGAAATGACAGGTCGGGGACTGAAGCTTTCTTT	CASRNDRSGTEAFF
14	NA	TRBV19	TRBJ1-1	NA	TGTGCCAGTAGTACCTTAACGGGGAACACTGAAGCTTTCTTT	CASSTLTGNTEAFF
17	NA	TRBV5-1	TRBJ2-3	TRBD2	TGCGCCAGCAGCCTACGGACTAGCGGGAGTGATCCAGATACGCAGTATTTT	CASSLRTSGSDPDTQYF
15	once	TRBV6-5	TRBJ1-4	TRBD1	TGTGCCAACTTAAGGACAGGGCACTTGGATGAAAAACTGTTTTTT	CANLRTGHLDEKLFF
15	NA	TRBV2	TRBJ2-1	TRBD2	TGTGCCAGCAGTGAACGCGGGAGGGTGGTCAATGAGCAGTTCTTC	CASSERGRVVNEQFF
13	NA	TRBV2	TRBJ1-2	TRBD1	TGTGCCAGCCGTCCCGGGACAGGGTCTGGCTACACCTTC	CASRPGTGSGYTF
14	NA	TRBV5-1	TRBJ2-5	TRBD2	TGCGCCAGCAGCTTGGCGGGGGGCCAAGAGACCCAGTACTTC	CASSLAGGQETQYF